This TCR beta chain was sequenced for a study of T cells after yellow fever vaccination. General study points: Among primary-vaccination clones, most reappeared after the booster, at just under 98% for CD4 and under 90% for CD8. A secondary response was less intense yet reached its peak sooner, at day 5 versus 15. The presence of abundant clonotypes contaminating from the bulk population was possible in FACS-sorted repertoires.

Via MiXCR, TCRdb re-called the 5' RACE reads, giving one row per CDR3 protein. The table includes about 120,000 distinct CDR3 sequences, 8.4% detected once. Trimming left V 11 bases short and J 4 bases short, with 14 bases between. The CDR3 is 12 amino acids. Germline-derived CDR1 and CDR2 are MRHNA and SNTAGT. This clonotype showed up many times. The antigen remains unidentified. The specimen was CD8+ T cells sorted from PBMCs, collected 45 days after the yellow fever booster vaccination. The V gene is TRBV6-4, the J gene TRBJ1-2, with a tentative D call TRBD1 (6 bases). The clonotype originates from a man aged 30-40 years who received the YFV17D yellow fever vaccine. The CDR3 reads CAGGQPIYGYTF. Written as DNA, the CDR3 is TGTGCCGGAGGACAGCCTATCTATGGCTACACCTTC.